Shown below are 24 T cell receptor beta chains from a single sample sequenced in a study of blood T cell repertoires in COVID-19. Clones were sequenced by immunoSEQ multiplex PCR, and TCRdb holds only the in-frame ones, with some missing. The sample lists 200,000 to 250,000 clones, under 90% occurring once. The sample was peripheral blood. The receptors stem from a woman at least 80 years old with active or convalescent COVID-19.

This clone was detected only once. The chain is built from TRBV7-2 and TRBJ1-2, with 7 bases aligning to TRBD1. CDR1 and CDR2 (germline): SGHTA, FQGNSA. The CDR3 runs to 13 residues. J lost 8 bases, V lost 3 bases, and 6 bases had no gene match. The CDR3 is CASSFDRVGGYTF. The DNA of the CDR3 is TGTGCCAGCAGCTTCGACAGGGTTGGGGGCTACACCTTC.

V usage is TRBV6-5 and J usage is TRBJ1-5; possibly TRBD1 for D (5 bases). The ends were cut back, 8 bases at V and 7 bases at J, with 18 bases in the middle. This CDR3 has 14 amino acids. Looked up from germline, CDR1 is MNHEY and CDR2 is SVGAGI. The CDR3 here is CASHWRRRVQPQHF. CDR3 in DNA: TGTGCCAGCCATTGGCGACGCAGGGTGCAGCCCCAGCATTTT.

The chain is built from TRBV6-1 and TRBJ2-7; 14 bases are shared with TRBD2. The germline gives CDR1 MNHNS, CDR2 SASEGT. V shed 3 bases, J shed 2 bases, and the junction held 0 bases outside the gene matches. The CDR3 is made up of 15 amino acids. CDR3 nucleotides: TGTGCCAGCAGTGAGGGACTAGCGGGAGCCTACGAGCAGTACTTC. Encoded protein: CASSEGLAGAYEQYF.

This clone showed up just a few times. The CDR3 is CASINREGYGPQHF. The CDR3 bases are TGTGCCAGTATCAACAGGGAGGGTTACGGACCCCAGCATTTT. V gene TRBV19 combines with J gene TRBJ1-5; the D gene is possibly TRBD1 (6 bases). Deletions cut 7 bases from V and 10 bases from J, with 20 bases between. CDR1 LNHDA and CDR2 SQIVND come from the germline V gene (reference sequence). The CDR3 has 14 amino acids.

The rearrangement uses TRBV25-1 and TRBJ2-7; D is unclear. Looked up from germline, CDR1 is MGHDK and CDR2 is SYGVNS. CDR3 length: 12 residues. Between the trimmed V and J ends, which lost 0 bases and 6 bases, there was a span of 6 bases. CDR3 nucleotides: TGTGCCAGCAGTGAATACCCCTCCGAGCAGTACTTC. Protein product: CASSEYPSEQYF.

The CDR3 nucleotides are TGTGCCAGCAGCATAGGGACAGCTAATCAGCCCCAGCATTTT. Protein: CASSIGTANQPQHF. J is TRBJ1-5 and V is TRBV2; 7 nucleotides line up with TRBD1. Germline-derived CDR1 and CDR2 are SNHLY and FYNNEI. Trimming took 6 bases from V and 4 from J; bases not matched to a gene: 6. The CDR3 has 14 amino acids. The whole variable domain, filled in from reference TRBV2 and TRBJ1-5, reads EPEVTQTPSHQVTQMGQEVILRCVPISNHLYFYWYRQILGQKVEFLVSFYNNEISEKSEIFDDQFSVERPDGSNFTLKIRSTKLEDSAMYFCASSIGTANQPQHFGDGTRLSIL.

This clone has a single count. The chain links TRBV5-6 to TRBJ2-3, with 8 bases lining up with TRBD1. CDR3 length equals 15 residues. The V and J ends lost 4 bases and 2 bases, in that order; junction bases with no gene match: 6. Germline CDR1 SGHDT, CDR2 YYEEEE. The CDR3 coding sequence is TGTGCCAGCAGCCAGGGGACAGGCCTCACAGATACGCAGTATTTT. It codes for CASSQGTGLTDTQYF.

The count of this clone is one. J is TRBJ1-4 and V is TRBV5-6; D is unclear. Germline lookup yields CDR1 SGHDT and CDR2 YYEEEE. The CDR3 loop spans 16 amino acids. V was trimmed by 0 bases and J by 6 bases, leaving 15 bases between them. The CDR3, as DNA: TGTGCCAGCAGCTTGGTCGGGGAGGAAAAAGATGAAAAACTGTTTTTT. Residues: CASSLVGEEKDEKLFF.

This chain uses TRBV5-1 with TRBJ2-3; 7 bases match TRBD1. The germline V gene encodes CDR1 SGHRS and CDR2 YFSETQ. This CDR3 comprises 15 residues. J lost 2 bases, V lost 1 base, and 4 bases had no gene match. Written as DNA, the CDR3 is TGCGCCAGCAGCTTGTACGGGACAGACACAGATACGCAGTATTTT. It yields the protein CASSLYGTDTDTQYF.

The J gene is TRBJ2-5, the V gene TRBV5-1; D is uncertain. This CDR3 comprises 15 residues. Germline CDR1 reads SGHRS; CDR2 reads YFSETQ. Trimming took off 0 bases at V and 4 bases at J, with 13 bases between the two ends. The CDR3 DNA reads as TGCGCCAGCAGCTTGGGACAACACATCCTAGAGACCCAGTACTTC. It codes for CASSLGQHILETQYF.

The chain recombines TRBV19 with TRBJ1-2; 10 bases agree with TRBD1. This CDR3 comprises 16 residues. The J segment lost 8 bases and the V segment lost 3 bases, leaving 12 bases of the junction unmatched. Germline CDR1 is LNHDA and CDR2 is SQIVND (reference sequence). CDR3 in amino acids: CASSIVTGGSREGYTF. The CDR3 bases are TGTGCCAGTAGTATTGTGACAGGGGGCTCGAGGGAAGGCTACACCTTC. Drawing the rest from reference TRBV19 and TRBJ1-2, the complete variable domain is DGGITQSPKYLFRKEGQNVTLSCEQNLNHDAMYWYRQDPGQGLRLIYYSQIVNDFQKGDIAEGYSVSREKKESFPLTVTSAQKNPTAFYLCASSIVTGGSREGYTFGSGTRLTVV.

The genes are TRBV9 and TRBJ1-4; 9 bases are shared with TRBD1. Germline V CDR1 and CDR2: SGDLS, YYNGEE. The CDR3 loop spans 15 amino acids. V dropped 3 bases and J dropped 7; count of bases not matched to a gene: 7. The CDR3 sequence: CASSEQGAIGEKLFF. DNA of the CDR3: TGTGCCAGCAGCGAACAGGGGGCCATCGGTGAAAAACTGTTTTTT.

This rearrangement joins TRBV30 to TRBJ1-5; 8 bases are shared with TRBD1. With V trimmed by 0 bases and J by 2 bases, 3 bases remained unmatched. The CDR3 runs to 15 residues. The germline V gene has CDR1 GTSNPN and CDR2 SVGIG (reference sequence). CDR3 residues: CAWSVRGLGNQPQHF. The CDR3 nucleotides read TGTGCCTGGAGTGTCAGGGGGCTTGGCAATCAGCCCCAGCATTTT.

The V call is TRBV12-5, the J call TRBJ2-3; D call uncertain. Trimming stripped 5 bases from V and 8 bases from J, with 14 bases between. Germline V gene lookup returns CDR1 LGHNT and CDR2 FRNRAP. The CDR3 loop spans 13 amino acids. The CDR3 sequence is CASGPPVRGTQYF. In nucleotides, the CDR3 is TGTGCTAGTGGTCCTCCCGTCAGAGGTACGCAGTATTTT.

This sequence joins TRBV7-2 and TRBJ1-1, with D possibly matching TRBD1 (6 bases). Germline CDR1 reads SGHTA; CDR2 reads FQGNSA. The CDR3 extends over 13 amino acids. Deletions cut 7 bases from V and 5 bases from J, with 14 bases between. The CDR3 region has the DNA TGTGCCAGCATCCAGGGGCGCCGGACTGAAGCTTTCTTT. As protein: CASIQGRRTEAFF.

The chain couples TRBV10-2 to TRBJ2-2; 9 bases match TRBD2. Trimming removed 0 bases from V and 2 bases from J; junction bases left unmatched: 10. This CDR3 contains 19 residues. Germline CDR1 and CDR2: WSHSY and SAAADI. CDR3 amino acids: CASSESPLAGWINTGELFF. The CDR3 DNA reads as TGCGCCAGCAGTGAGTCCCCCCTAGCGGGGTGGATCAACACCGGGGAGCTGTTTTTT.

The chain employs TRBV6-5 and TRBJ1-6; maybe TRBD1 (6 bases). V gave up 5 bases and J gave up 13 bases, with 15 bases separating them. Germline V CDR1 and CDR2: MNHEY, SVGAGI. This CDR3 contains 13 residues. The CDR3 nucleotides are TGTGCCAGCAGTACACGCAGGGGTACCCCCCTCCACTTT. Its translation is CASSTRRGTPLHF.

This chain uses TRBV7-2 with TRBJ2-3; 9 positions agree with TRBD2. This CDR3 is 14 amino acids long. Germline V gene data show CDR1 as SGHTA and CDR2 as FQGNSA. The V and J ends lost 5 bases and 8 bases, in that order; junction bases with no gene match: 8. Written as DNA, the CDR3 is TGTGCCAGCAGCGATGGGGCGGGGGGGATTACGCAGTATTTT. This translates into CASSDGAGGITQYF.

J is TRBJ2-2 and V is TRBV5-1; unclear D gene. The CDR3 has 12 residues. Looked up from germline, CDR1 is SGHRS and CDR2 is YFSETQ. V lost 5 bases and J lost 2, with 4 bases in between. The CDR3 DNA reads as TGCGCCAGCAGGCGTAACACCGGGGAGCTGTTTTTT. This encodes CASRRNTGELFF.

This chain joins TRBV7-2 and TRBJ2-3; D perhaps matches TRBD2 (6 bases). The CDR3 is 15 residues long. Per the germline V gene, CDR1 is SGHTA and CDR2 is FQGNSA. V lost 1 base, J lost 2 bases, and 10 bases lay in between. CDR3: CASSLVGLYTDTQYF. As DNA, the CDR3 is TGTGCCAGCAGCTTAGTGGGACTTTACACAGATACGCAGTATTTT.

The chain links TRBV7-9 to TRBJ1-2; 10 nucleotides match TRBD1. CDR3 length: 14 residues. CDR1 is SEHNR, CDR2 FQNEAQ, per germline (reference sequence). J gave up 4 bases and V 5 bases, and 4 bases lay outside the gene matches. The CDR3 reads CASSTTGGLYGYTF. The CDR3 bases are TGTGCCAGCAGCACGACAGGGGGCCTCTATGGCTACACCTTC.

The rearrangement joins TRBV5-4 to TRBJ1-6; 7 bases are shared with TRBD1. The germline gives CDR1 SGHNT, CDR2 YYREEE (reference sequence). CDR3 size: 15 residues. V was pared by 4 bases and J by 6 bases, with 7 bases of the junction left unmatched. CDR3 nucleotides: TGTGCCAGCAGCCGCGAGGGGGCGAGTAATTCACCCCTCCACTTT. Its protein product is CASSREGASNSPLHF.

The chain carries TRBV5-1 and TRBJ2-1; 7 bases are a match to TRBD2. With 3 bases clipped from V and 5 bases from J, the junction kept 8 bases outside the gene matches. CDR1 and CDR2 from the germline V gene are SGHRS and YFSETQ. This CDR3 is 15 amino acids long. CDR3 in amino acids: CASSSVAGVNNEQFF. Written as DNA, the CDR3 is TGCGCCAGCAGCTCGGTGGCGGGGGTCAACAATGAGCAGTTCTTC.

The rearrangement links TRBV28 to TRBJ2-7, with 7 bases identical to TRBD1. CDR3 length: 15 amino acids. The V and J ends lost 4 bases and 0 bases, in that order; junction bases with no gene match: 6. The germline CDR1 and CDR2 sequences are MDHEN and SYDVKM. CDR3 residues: CASSSQGISSYEQYF. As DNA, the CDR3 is TGTGCCAGCAGTTCACAGGGGATTAGCTCCTACGAGCAGTACTTC.